This T cell receptor (beta chain) was captured in a study of OX40 agonist ivuxolimab in advanced cancers. Assay: immunoSEQ multiplex PCR; the TCRdb copy retains only in-frame clones and omits some. This sample has tens of thousands of clones, with 85% found just once. Germline CDR1 reads SGHVS; CDR2 reads FNYEAQ. The CDR3 sequence is 17 residues long. V was clipped by 0 bases and J by 5 bases; unmatched bases: 7. The starting material was CD4+ or CD8+ T cells sorted from blood, obtained in a trial of the OX40 agonist ivuxolimab. The gene calls are TRBV7-6 and TRBJ2-5; the match to TRBD1 covers 12 bases. The TCR was taken from an adult with an advanced solid tumor such as melanoma, head and neck, liver or kidney cancer. CDR3 in amino acids: CASSLARGQGALETQYF. In DNA, the CDR3 is TGTGCCAGCAGCTTAGCCCGGGGACAGGGGGCGTTGGAGACCCAGTACTTC.